Below, 2 T cell receptor beta chains from the same sample are listed, as sequenced in a study of blood T cell repertoires in COVID-19. Assay used: immunoSEQ multiplex PCR; TCRdb lists only in-frame clones, some missing. The sample carries over 25,000 clones, about 88% recorded once. The sample consisted of peripheral blood. The source of these receptors is a man in his 70s with active or convalescent COVID-19.

CDR3 sequence (DNA): TGTGCCAGCAGCTTAAATAGCGGGACCACCTACAATGAGCAGTTCTTC. Protein product: CASSLNSGTTYNEQFF. The V gene is TRBV9, the J gene TRBJ2-1, with 8 bases fitting TRBD2. CDR1 and CDR2 from the germline V gene are SGDLS and YYNGEE. V lost 4 bases to trimming and J lost 2 bases; unmatched junction nucleotides: 8. This CDR3 comprises 16 residues.

V and J are TRBV6-5 and TRBJ1-6; D may be TRBD1 (5 bases). The germline V gene encodes CDR1 MNHEY and CDR2 SVGAGI. This CDR3 has 12 amino acids. The V gene lost 8 bases and the J gene lost 7 bases, with 9 bases spanning the gap. Here the CDR3 DNA reads TGTGCCAGCCAGGGAGGGAATTCACCCCTCCACTTT. It yields the protein CASQGGNSPLHF.